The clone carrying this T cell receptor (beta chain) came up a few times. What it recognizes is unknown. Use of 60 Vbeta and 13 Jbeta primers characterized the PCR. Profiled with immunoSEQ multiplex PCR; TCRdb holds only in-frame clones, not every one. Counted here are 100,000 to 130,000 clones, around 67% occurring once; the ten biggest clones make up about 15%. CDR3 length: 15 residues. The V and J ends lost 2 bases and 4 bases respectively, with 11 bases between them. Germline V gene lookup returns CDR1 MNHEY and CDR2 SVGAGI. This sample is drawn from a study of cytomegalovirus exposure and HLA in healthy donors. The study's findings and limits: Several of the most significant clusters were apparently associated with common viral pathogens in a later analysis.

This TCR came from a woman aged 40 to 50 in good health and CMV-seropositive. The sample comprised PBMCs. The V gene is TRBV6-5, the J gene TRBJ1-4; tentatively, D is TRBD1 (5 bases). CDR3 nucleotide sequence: TGTGCCAGCAGTTACGTGGCAGGGTTTAATGAAAAACTGTTTTTT. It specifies CASSYVAGFNEKLFF.